The 32 T cell receptor beta chains reported below all come from one sample, sequenced in a study of T cell clonotyping in hematopoietic cell transplantation. The protocol was immunoSEQ multiplex PCR, while the TCRdb copy is restricted to in-frame clones and leaves out a portion. The sample yields about 1,600 clones, approximately 80% seen once. This material consisted of PBMCs, taken 30 days after allogeneic stem cell transplant. The receptors here all came from a male patient aged 55 to 69 who had an allogeneic stem cell transplant, so the T cells may come from the graft donor. Some clones in this sample may be carry-over from other donors' samples.

The chain combines TRBV7-9 with TRBJ1-2, with 10 bases aligning to TRBD1. Germline CDR1 is SEHNR and CDR2 is FQNEAQ (reference sequence). The CDR3 runs 16 residues. The junction had 9 bases not matched to a gene; V was cut back by 3 bases and J by 5 bases. CDR3 DNA sequence: TGTGCCAGCAGCTTTGGTGGGACAGGGGAAGGGTATGGCTACACCTTC. Its protein is CASSFGGTGEGYGYTF.

The chain links TRBV5-1 to TRBJ1-5, with unresolved D. Germline CDR1 reads SGHRS; CDR2 reads YFSETQ. Between the trimmed V and J ends, which lost 2 bases and 6 bases, there was a span of 15 bases. The CDR3 runs to 15 residues. CDR3 loop: CASSLDPAGAQPQHF. The CDR3 DNA follows: TGCGCCAGCAGCTTAGACCCGGCAGGAGCTCAGCCCCAGCATTTT.

The CDR3 nucleotides read TGTGCCAGCAGCTTAGGCCGGGGGCCTAGCTCCTACGAGCAGTACTTC. It yields the protein CASSLGRGPSSYEQYF. The chain combines TRBV7-8 with TRBJ2-5; the D gene could be TRBD1 or TRBD2 (6 bases each). The DNA end is more similar to TRBJ2-7, so the J call may be wrong. The germline V gene encodes CDR1 SGHVS and CDR2 FQNEAQ. This CDR3 contains 16 residues.

Only a few counts were recorded for this clone. This rearrangement joins TRBV7-9 to TRBJ2-7, with D maybe TRBD2 (5 bases). The CDR3 is made up of 15 amino acids. The germline gives CDR1 SEHNR, CDR2 FQNEAQ (reference sequence). V was pared by 5 bases and J by 6 bases, with 20 bases between. This CDR3 reads CASSVFSGGLGEQYF. The CDR3 nucleotides are TGTGCCAGCAGCGTCTTTTCAGGCGGGCTCGGCGAGCAGTACTTC.

A few counts support this clone. V is TRBV7-2 and J is TRBJ2-3; D might be TRBD1 (6 bases). Germline CDR1 and CDR2: SGHTA and FQGNSA. The length of the CDR3 is 16 residues. Trimming took off 5 bases at V and 1 base at J, with 16 bases between the two ends. CDR3 coding DNA: TGTGCCAGCAGCACCTCAGGGGCGCTTGGCACAGATACGCAGTATTTT. It encodes CASSTSGALGTDTQYF.

This chain joins TRBV5-1 and TRBJ2-1, with D perhaps TRBD1 (6 bases). The CDR3 totals 14 residues. The V and J ends lost 2 bases and 2 bases respectively, with 8 bases between them. Per germline, CDR1 SGHRS and CDR2 YFSETQ. CDR3 sequence (DNA): TGCGCCAGCAGCTTTCAGGGGACCTACAATGAGCAGTTCTTC. It specifies CASSFQGTYNEQFF.

This sequence joins TRBV6-1 and TRBJ1-2; 10 bases align to TRBD1. The CDR3 has 13 amino acids. Unmatched junction bases numbered 2, after V lost 6 bases and J lost 4 bases. Germline V gene sequence: CDR1 MNHNS, CDR2 SASEGT. CDR3 loop: CASRTGGLYGYTF. As DNA, the CDR3 is TGTGCCAGCAGGACAGGGGGCCTCTATGGCTACACCTTC.

This clone occurred a few times. This sequence joins TRBV6-6 and TRBJ2-2; 9 bases line up with TRBD1. The CDR3 extends over 16 amino acids. The germline V gene has CDR1 MNHNY and CDR2 SVGAGI (reference sequence). V trimming: 2 bases; J trimming: 3 bases; junction bases outside the gene matches: 4. CDR3 DNA: TGTGCCAGCAGTTACACCCGGACAGGGGACACCGGGGAGCTGTTTTTT. Translating gives CASSYTRTGDTGELFF.

The genes are TRBV2 and TRBJ2-2, with D possibly being TRBD2 (6 bases). From germline, CDR1 is SNHLY and CDR2 FYNNEI. V lost 7 bases and J lost 4, with 19 bases in between. CDR3 length: 16 residues. CDR3 coding DNA: TGTGCCAGCACAGAATGGTTTGCGGGATCCACCGGGGAGCTGTTTTTT. Amino acids: CASTEWFAGSTGELFF.

The rearrangement links TRBV11-3 to TRBJ1-1; D unclear. The CDR3 extends over 13 amino acids. V lost 5 bases and J 4 bases, leaving 11 bases between the germline ends. Germline V gene sequence: CDR1 SGHNT, CDR2 YENEEA. The CDR3 sequence is CASSPVSGTEAFF. DNA for the CDR3: TGTGCCAGCAGCCCCGTTAGTGGCACTGAAGCTTTCTTT.

The chain links TRBV19 to TRBJ2-7; D remains unclear. CDR1 is LNHDA, CDR2 SQIVND, per germline (reference sequence). The CDR3 totals 15 residues. Trimming removed 1 base at V and 0 bases at J, with 10 bases between. The CDR3 nucleotides read TGTGCCAGTAGTATAGGAGCCAGCAGCTCCTACGAGCAGTACTTC. It codes for CASSIGASSSYEQYF.

The gene calls are TRBV30 and TRBJ1-1; possibly TRBD1 for D (5 bases). From germline, CDR1 is GTSNPN and CDR2 SVGIG (reference sequence). Trimming took off 2 bases at V and 2 bases at J, with 9 bases between the two ends. This CDR3 contains 13 residues. CDR3 coding DNA: TGTGCCTGGAGTCGGGGGACCAACACTGAAGCTTTCTTT. Translation gives CAWSRGTNTEAFF.

This clone was seen only a few times. This chain connects TRBV2 to TRBJ2-6; D not certain. The CDR3 has 15 amino acids. The germline V gene encodes CDR1 SNHLY and CDR2 FYNNEI. V lost 7 bases, J lost 0 bases, and 10 bases lay in between. The CDR3 loop is CASKGKISGANVLTF. DNA for the CDR3: TGTGCCAGCAAAGGCAAGATCTCTGGGGCCAACGTCCTGACTTTC.

The chain joins TRBV6-7 to TRBJ1-2; D perhaps matches TRBD1 (5 bases). TRBV6-7 is assigned to the ORF class and has an uncertain function. The length of the CDR3 is 15 residues. V lost 7 bases to trimming and J lost 8 bases, with 23 bases between them. The CDR3 sequence: CASKRPGREDEGYTF. In DNA form, the CDR3 reads TGTGCCAGCAAACGGCCGGGCAGGGAGGATGAAGGCTACACCTTC.

The V and J genes are TRBV9 and TRBJ2-1; D might be TRBD1 (6 bases). CDR3 length: 15 amino acids. In germline, CDR1 is SGDLS, CDR2 YYNGEE. Trimming took off 3 bases at V and 5 bases at J, with 15 bases between the two ends. This CDR3 reads CASSAPSAGDNEQFF. Here the CDR3 DNA reads TGTGCCAGCAGCGCCCCTTCAGCAGGGGACAATGAGCAGTTCTTC.

There are a few counts of this clone. The chain combines TRBV7-8 with TRBJ1-2; 10 nucleotides line up with TRBD1. The CDR3 is 14 amino acids. V was pared by 5 bases and J by 4 bases, with 4 bases of the junction left unmatched. The germline gives CDR1 SGHVS, CDR2 FQNEAQ. The CDR3 region has the DNA TGTGCCAGCAGCCCGACAGGGGGCTTCTATGGCTACACCTTC. Its translation is CASSPTGGFYGYTF.

The CDR3 loop reads CASSSPGDGRETQYF. The CDR3 bases are TGTGCCAGCAGCTCGCCGGGGGACGGCCGGGAGACCCAGTACTTC. The V gene is TRBV7-8, the J gene TRBJ2-5; weak D call: TRBD2 (6 bases). V dropped 4 bases and J dropped 5 bases, with 17 bases sitting between them. The CDR3 length is 15 residues. The germline V gene has CDR1 SGHVS and CDR2 FQNEAQ.

The chain carries TRBV25-1 and TRBJ1-1, with unresolved D. The CDR3 sequence is 14 residues long. V lost 2 bases to trimming and J lost 4 bases, with 11 bases between them. CDR1 and CDR2 (germline): MGHDK, SYGVNS. The CDR3 DNA is TGTGCCAGCAGTGAAGGTTGGGTTGGCACTGAAGCTTTCTTT. It specifies CASSEGWVGTEAFF.

The CDR3 nucleotides read TGTGCCAGCAGCTTGGCCAGTGGTGAGCAGTACTTC. Translation: CASSLASGEQYF. This chain joins TRBV5-5 and TRBJ2-7; D not resolved. The CDR3 is 12 residues long. CDR1 is SGHKS, CDR2 YYEKEE, per germline (reference sequence). V dropped 0 bases and J dropped 7 bases, with 8 bases sitting between them.

The CDR3 nucleotides read TGTGCCAGCAGTTCCACGACAGATTATAGCAATCAGCCCCAGCATTTT. Encoded protein: CASSSTTDYSNQPQHF. The V gene is TRBV28, the J gene TRBJ1-5; D is perhaps TRBD1 (5 bases). V dropped 4 bases and J dropped 0 bases, with 13 bases sitting between them. Germline CDR1 reads MDHEN; CDR2 reads SYDVKM. This CDR3 comprises 16 residues.

The chain has TRBV9 and TRBJ2-7; D unresolved. This CDR3 is built from 13 residues. The germline V gene has CDR1 SGDLS and CDR2 YYNGEE. Trimming left V 0 bases short and J 0 bases short, with 4 bases between. The CDR3 is CASSVGVSYEQYF. Written as DNA, the CDR3 is TGTGCCAGCAGCGTAGGGGTCTCCTACGAGCAGTACTTC.

This chain uses TRBV27 with TRBJ2-1; unclear D gene. The germline CDR1 and CDR2 sequences are MNHEY and SMNVEV (reference sequence). CDR3 length: 15 residues. The V end was cut by 5 bases, the J end by 5 bases, with 16 bases between. CDR3 sequence reads: CASSPGPTLHNEQFF. CDR3 bases: TGTGCCAGCAGTCCCGGGCCCACCCTCCACAATGAGCAGTTCTTC.

The chain combines TRBV4-2 with TRBJ1-1; tentative D call: TRBD1 (5 bases). Between the trimmed V and J ends, which lost 2 bases and 5 bases, there was a span of 15 bases. The CDR3 loop spans 15 amino acids. Germline V CDR1 and CDR2: LGHNA, YNFKEQ. The CDR3 nucleotides read TGTGCCAGCAGCCAATTTAACAGGCCGAGGACTGAAGCTTTCTTT. Its translation is CASSQFNRPRTEAFF.

The chain is built from TRBV5-1 and TRBJ1-4; D is ambiguous. CDR1 is SGHRS and CDR2 is YFSETQ in the germline V gene. The CDR3 length is 16 residues. V gave up 7 bases and J gave up 8 bases, with 24 bases separating them. CDR3 nucleotide sequence: TGCGCCAGCGGCCGAAGTGGGAGCCGGGGAGGAGAAAAACTGTTTTTT. It is translated as CASGRSGSRGGEKLFF.

The chain uses TRBV19 and TRBJ1-5; no reliable D call. The V end lost 7 bases, the J end lost 0 bases, and 10 bases lay between the germline ends. CDR1 LNHDA and CDR2 SQIVND come from the germline V gene (reference sequence). The CDR3 loop spans 14 amino acids. This CDR3 is CASKEGYSNQPQHF. The CDR3 DNA is TGTGCCAGTAAAGAAGGCTATAGCAATCAGCCCCAGCATTTT. Supplemented by reference TRBV19 and TRBJ1-5, the full variable domain reads DGGITQSPKYLFRKEGQNVTLSCEQNLNHDAMYWYRQDPGQGLRLIYYSQIVNDFQKGDIAEGYSVSREKKESFPLTVTSAQKNPTAFYLCASKEGYSNQPQHFGDGTRLSIL.

The chain is built from TRBV30 and TRBJ1-2; no firm D call. Deletions cut 0 bases from V and 0 bases from J, with 14 bases between. Germline V gene lookup returns CDR1 GTSNPN and CDR2 SVGIG (reference sequence). The CDR3 sequence is 16 residues long. The CDR3 spells CAWSVQGQETNYGYTF. The CDR3 coding sequence is TGTGCCTGGAGTGTACAAGGGCAGGAGACTAACTATGGCTACACCTTC.

This clone was counted a few times. The gene calls are TRBV19 and TRBJ1-5, with D hard to call. The V end lost 4 bases, the J end lost 7 bases, and 17 bases lay between the germline ends. In germline, CDR1 is LNHDA, CDR2 SQIVND (reference sequence). The CDR3 extends over 15 amino acids. The CDR3 sequence is CASSKVSGRNQPQHF. CDR3 sequence (DNA): TGTGCCAGTAGTAAGGTCAGCGGGAGGAACCAGCCCCAGCATTTT.

This chain joins TRBV5-4 and TRBJ2-1; D is uncertain. Germline assignment: CDR1 SGHNT and CDR2 YYREEE (reference sequence). This CDR3 is 13 amino acids long. V was pared by 4 bases and J by 9 bases, with 14 bases between. CDR3 DNA sequence: TGTGCCAGCAGCCCGGGTGCGAGGCCTGAGCAGTTCTTC. Translating it yields CASSPGARPEQFF.

The CDR3 DNA reads as TGTGCCAGCAGTTCAATGACTAGCGGAAACATTCAGTACTTC. Amino acid sequence: CASSSMTSGNIQYF. The V call is TRBV28, the J call TRBJ2-4; the match to TRBD2 covers 9 bases. Trimming at V came to 4 bases and at J to 6 bases, leaving 4 bases not matched to a gene. The CDR3 covers 14 residues. The germline gives CDR1 MDHEN, CDR2 SYDVKM.

This sequence joins TRBV5-1 and TRBJ2-3; no definite D call. Germline CDR1 reads SGHRS; CDR2 reads YFSETQ. The ends were cut back, 0 bases at V and 0 bases at J, with 8 bases in the middle. The CDR3 runs 15 residues. CDR3 sequence reads: CASSLAGDSTDTQYF. CDR3 DNA sequence: TGCGCCAGCAGCTTGGCTGGGGATAGCACAGATACGCAGTATTTT. Looking up the rest from reference TRBV5-1 and TRBJ2-3 gives the full variable domain: KAGVTQTPRYLIKTRGQQVTLSCSPISGHRSVSWYQQTPGQGLQFLFEYFSETQRNKGNFPGRFSGRQFSNSRSEMNVSTLELGDSALYLCASSLAGDSTDTQYFGPGTRLTVL.

This chain connects TRBV2 to TRBJ2-1; possible D gene TRBD1, 6 bases. Germline V gives CDR1 SNHLY, CDR2 FYNNEI. V shed 6 bases and J shed 6 bases, with 12 bases lying between them. This CDR3 is built from 13 residues. The DNA for the CDR3 is TGTGCCAGCAGGGAAACAGGGACCAATGAGCAGTTCTTC. It is translated as CASRETGTNEQFF.

V usage is TRBV18 and J usage is TRBJ1-1; D is ambiguous. The CDR3 runs to 13 residues. The germline V gene has CDR1 KGHSH and CDR2 LQKENI. The ends were cut back, 3 bases at V and 6 bases at J, with 11 bases in the middle. The CDR3 DNA sequence: TGTGCCAGCTCACCGGTTTTGGGCGCTGAAGCTTTCTTT. Translated: CASSPVLGAEAFF.